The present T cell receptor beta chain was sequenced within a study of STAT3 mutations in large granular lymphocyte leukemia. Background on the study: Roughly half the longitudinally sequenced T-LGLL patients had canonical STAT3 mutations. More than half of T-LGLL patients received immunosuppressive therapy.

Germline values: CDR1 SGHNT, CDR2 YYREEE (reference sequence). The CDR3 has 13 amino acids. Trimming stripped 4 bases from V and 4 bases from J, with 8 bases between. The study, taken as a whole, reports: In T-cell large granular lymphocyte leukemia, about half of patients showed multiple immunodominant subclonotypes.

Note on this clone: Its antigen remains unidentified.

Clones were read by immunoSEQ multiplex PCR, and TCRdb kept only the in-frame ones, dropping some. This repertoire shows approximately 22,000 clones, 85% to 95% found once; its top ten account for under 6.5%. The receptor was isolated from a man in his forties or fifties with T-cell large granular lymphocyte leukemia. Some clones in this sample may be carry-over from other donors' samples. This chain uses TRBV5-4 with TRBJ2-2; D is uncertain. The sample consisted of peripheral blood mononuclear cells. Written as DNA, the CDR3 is TGTGCCAGCAGCCCCTTAGCCACCGGGGAGCTGTTTTTT. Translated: CASSPLATGELFF.